This T cell receptor beta chain was captured in a study of T-cell memory formation after mild COVID-19. With constant-segment primers, 5'RACE yielded cDNA libraries of TCR alpha and TCR beta that carried sample barcodes and UMIs. TCRdb used MiXCR to reprocess the 5' RACE reads, holding one entry per CDR3 protein. The data contain roughly 180,000 distinct CDR3 sequences, 11% of them singletons. This clonotype was counted only a few times. Germline assignment: CDR1 SGHAT and CDR2 FQNNGV. CDR3 length: 15 amino acids. The V and J ends lost 1 base and 3 bases respectively, with 10 bases between them. V and J are TRBV11-2 and TRBJ2-1; no reliable D call. Input material: PBMCs or a T cell subset sorted from them (not recorded which). The sequence derives from a man between 18 and 29 years old who had mild COVID-19 (a few samples of this study predate the infection). Cell type and time point are not known. The CDR3 sequence: CASSLAETVYNEQFF. Written as DNA, the CDR3 is TGTGCCAGCAGCTTAGCGGAGACGGTCTACAATGAGCAGTTCTTC.